Below, 16 T cell receptor beta chains from the same sample are listed, as sequenced in a study of T cell repertoires in cytomegalovirus infection. No antigens are known for them. TCRdb called the reads again in MiXCR, with one record for every CDR3 protein. The sample consists of under 850,000 distinct CDR3 sequences, roughly 36% of them appearing once. The sample in question was cultured PBMCs, obtained from culture after CMV antigen stimulation. Source of these receptors: a human donor in good health (CMV status not recorded). Some clones in this sample may be carry-over from other donors' samples.

The gene calls are TRBV10-3 and TRBJ2-7, with D unresolved. The CDR3 sequence is 13 residues long. V was trimmed by 4 bases and J by 5 bases, leaving 12 bases between them. The germline V gene encodes CDR1 ENHRY and CDR2 SYGVKD. The DNA of the CDR3 is TGTGCCATCAGTGTTTGGGGTCTGGACGAGCAGTACTTC. It is translated as CAISVWGLDEQYF.

The V call is TRBV5-6, the J call TRBJ2-1; D not certain. Trimming pared 2 bases from V and 9 bases from J, leaving 9 bases between. Germline V lookup: CDR1 SGHDT, CDR2 YYEEEE. The CDR3 covers 12 residues. CDR3 DNA sequence: TGTGCCAGCAGCTTCGCGAAACCTGAGCAGTTCTTC. It codes for CASSFAKPEQFF.

The V call is TRBV6-1, the J call TRBJ2-1; D ambiguous. CDR1 MNHNS and CDR2 SASEGT come from the germline V gene. This CDR3 has 13 residues. Between the trimmed V and J ends, which lost 3 bases and 5 bases, there was a span of 8 bases. CDR3 amino acids: CASSDVPDNEQFF. The DNA for the CDR3 is TGTGCCAGCAGTGACGTACCCGACAATGAGCAGTTCTTC.

The gene calls are TRBV12-5 and TRBJ2-3, with 7 bases lining up with TRBD1. CDR1 and CDR2 from the germline V gene are LGHNT and FRNRAP. The V and J ends lost 2 bases and 2 bases, in that order; junction bases with no gene match: 10. This CDR3 contains 17 residues. Here the CDR3 DNA reads TGTGCTAGTGGTTTGTCTACGACAGGGAAACTCACAGATACGCAGTATTTT. As protein: CASGLSTTGKLTDTQYF.

V is TRBV19 and J is TRBJ2-7, with TRBD2 matching over 9 bases. Trimming took 1 base from V and 4 from J; bases not matched to a gene: 5. The CDR3 sequence is 15 residues long. Germline CDR1 LNHDA, CDR2 SQIVND (reference sequence). Here the CDR3 DNA reads TGTGCCAGTAGTATAGGTCGGCGGGAGGGGTACGAGCAGTACTTC. Its translation is CASSIGRREGYEQYF.

The table lists this clonotype with a few counts. The CDR3 region has the DNA TGTGCCAGCAGTTCATCAATGGTTAGCACAGATACGCAGTATTTT. Translation gives CASSSSMVSTDTQYF. The rearrangement joins TRBV6-2 or TRBV6-3 to TRBJ2-3, with no clear D. The CDR3 runs to 15 residues. The ends were cut back, 4 bases at V and 0 bases at J, with 11 bases in the middle. Looked up from germline, CDR1 is MNHEY and CDR2 is SVGEGT.

The rearrangement joins TRBV6-5 to TRBJ1-6, with 10 bases lining up with TRBD1. The germline CDR1 and CDR2 sequences are MNHEY and SVGAGI. Germline trimming cut 2 bases from V and 11 bases from J; bases unmatched to any gene: 9. The CDR3 contains 16 residues. This CDR3 is CASSYTSGTGDPPLHF. CDR3 coding DNA: TGTGCCAGCAGTTACACCTCCGGGACAGGGGATCCACCCCTCCACTTT.

This chain connects TRBV7-8 to TRBJ2-5; the match to TRBD2 covers 9 bases. V trimming: 3 bases; J trimming: 4 bases; junction bases outside the gene matches: 6. Germline V CDR1 and CDR2: SGHVS, FQNEAQ. CDR3 length: 15 residues. CDR3: CASSFSIAGVETQYF. CDR3 DNA sequence: TGTGCCAGCAGCTTTAGTATAGCGGGGGTAGAGACCCAGTACTTC.

The CDR3 loop reads CASSLSPGGNSPLHF. DNA for the CDR3: TGTGCCAGCAGTTTATCTCCAGGGGGCAATTCACCCCTCCACTTT. This chain links TRBV27 with TRBJ1-6; the match to TRBD1 covers 8 bases. The trim removed 0 bases at V and 7 bases at J, leaving 2 bases unmatched. CDR1 is MNHEY and CDR2 is SMNVEV in the germline V gene (reference sequence). The length of the CDR3 is 15 residues.

The chain links TRBV2 to TRBJ2-7; perhaps TRBD1 as D (5 bases). CDR3 length equals 14 residues. Germline V gene data show CDR1 as SNHLY and CDR2 as FYNNEI. V lost 3 bases, J lost 4 bases, and 13 bases lay in between. In nucleotides, the CDR3 is TGTGCCAGCAGTGACCGGGCAGGGAATTACGAGCAGTACTTC. Protein product: CASSDRAGNYEQYF.

There are many counts of this clonotype. The rearrangement uses TRBV25-1 and TRBJ1-2; D is perhaps TRBD1 (6 bases). Germline lookup yields CDR1 MGHDK and CDR2 SYGVNS. V lost 5 bases and J 4 bases, leaving 17 bases between the germline ends. The CDR3 contains 15 residues. In nucleotides, the CDR3 is TGTGCCAGCAGTCCACCCTCGGGACACGCCTATGGCTACACCTTC. Its protein product is CASSPPSGHAYGYTF.

This chain connects TRBV4-1 to TRBJ2-5; a possible D gene is TRBD1 (6 bases). Deletions cut 3 bases from V and 0 bases from J, with 14 bases between. The V gene's germline CDR1 is MGHRA and CDR2 YSYEKL. This CDR3 is 16 amino acids long. The chain's CDR3 is CASSQRLQGYQETQYF. The CDR3 DNA reads TGCGCCAGCAGCCAGCGCCTCCAGGGGTACCAAGAGACCCAGTACTTC.

The chain is built from TRBV29-1 and TRBJ2-7, with a tentative D call TRBD1 (5 bases). The CDR3 sequence is 12 residues long. Germline V gene data show CDR1 as SQVTM and CDR2 as ANQGSEA. V lost 1 base to trimming and J lost 7 bases, with 11 bases between them. In DNA form, the CDR3 reads TGCAGCGTTGAAGTTTCAGGGTTTGAGCAGTACTTC. It specifies CSVEVSGFEQYF.

In this sample, this clonotype turned up many times. The chain uses TRBV7-9 and TRBJ1-5; possible D gene TRBD1, 6 bases. Per germline, CDR1 SEHNR and CDR2 FQNEAQ (reference sequence). Trimming removed 5 bases from V and 7 bases from J, with 9 bases in between. The CDR3 runs to 12 residues. CDR3 residues: CASSLQGQPQHF. CDR3 bases: TGTGCCAGCAGCCTTCAGGGGCAGCCCCAGCATTTT.

In this sample, this clonotype turned up a few times. The V and J genes are TRBV5-6 and TRBJ2-1; 8 bases agree with TRBD2. Germline V gives CDR1 SGHDT, CDR2 YYEEEE. Trimming took 0 bases from V and 3 from J; bases not matched to a gene: 5. The CDR3 is 16 residues long. CDR3 in DNA: TGTGCCAGCAGCTTGGGTTTCACTAGCGGCTACAATGAGCAGTTCTTC. It codes for CASSLGFTSGYNEQFF.

This chain links TRBV2 with TRBJ1-5; D is unresolved. Germline V gene data show CDR1 as SNHLY and CDR2 as FYNNEI. The CDR3 is 15 residues long. Trimming stripped 5 bases from V and 5 bases from J, with 16 bases between. The CDR3 protein is CASSIAVGRYQPQHF. DNA of the CDR3: TGTGCCAGCAGTATTGCGGTAGGGAGATATCAGCCCCAGCATTTT. The variable domain in full, with the rest retrieved from reference TRBV2 and TRBJ1-5, is EPEVTQTPSHQVTQMGQEVILRCVPISNHLYFYWYRQILGQKVEFLVSFYNNEISEKSEIFDDQFSVERPDGSNFTLKIRSTKLEDSAMYFCASSIAVGRYQPQHFGDGTRLSIL.